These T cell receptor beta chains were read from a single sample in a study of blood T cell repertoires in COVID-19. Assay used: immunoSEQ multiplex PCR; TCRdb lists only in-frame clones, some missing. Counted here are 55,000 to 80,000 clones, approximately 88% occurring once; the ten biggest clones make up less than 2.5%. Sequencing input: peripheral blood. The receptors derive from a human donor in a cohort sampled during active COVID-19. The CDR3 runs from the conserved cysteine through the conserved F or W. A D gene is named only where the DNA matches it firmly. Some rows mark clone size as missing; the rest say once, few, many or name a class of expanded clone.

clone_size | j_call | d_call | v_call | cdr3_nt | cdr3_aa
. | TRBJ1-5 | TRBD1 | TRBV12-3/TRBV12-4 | TGTGCCGGCGACAGGGGTAGTCAGCCCCAGCATTTT | CAGDRGSQPQHF
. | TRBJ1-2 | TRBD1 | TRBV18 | TGTGCCAGCTCACCAGGGACAGGGGCTTCCTATGGCTACACCTTC | CASSPGTGASYGYTF
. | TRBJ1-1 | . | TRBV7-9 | TGTGCCAGCAGCCTTCCCGCGGGCCCTCTTGAAGCTTTCTTT | CASSLPAGPLEAFF
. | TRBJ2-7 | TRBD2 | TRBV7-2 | TGTGCCAGCAGCTTAGTACTAGCGGGAGGGAACGAGCAGTACTTC | CASSLVLAGGNEQYF
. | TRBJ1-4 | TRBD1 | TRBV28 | TGTGCCAGCAGTCCGGGACAGGGGGGTCCGAGATTGTTTTTT | CASSPGQGGPRLFF
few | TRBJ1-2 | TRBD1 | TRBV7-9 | TGTGCCAGCAGCCTGACAGGGGGCGCTCAGCATGGCTACACCTTC | CASSLTGGAQHGYTF
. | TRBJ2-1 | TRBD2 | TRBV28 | TGTGCCAGCAGGGCGGGAGGGAACTACAATGAGCAGTTCTTC | CASRAGGNYNEQFF
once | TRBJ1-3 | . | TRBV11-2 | TGTGCCAGCAGCTTAGCACTGGCGGGGACTGGAAACACCATATATTTT | CASSLALAGTGNTIYF
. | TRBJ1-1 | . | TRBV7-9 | TGTGCCAGCACCGCAGGCGGGGTGTTGGGAGTAGCTTTCTTT | CASTAGGVLGVAFF
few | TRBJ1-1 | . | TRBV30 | TGTGCCTGGGGGTACGAGGTAACGAGGGAAGCTTTCTTT | CAWGYEVTREAFF
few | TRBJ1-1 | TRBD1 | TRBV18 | TGTGCCAGCTCCAGGACAGGGAGTAGAACTGAAGCTTTCTTT | CASSRTGSRTEAFF
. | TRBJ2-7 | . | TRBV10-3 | TGTGCCATCAGGGCCGGGACACATCTCTCCTACGAGCAGTACTTC | CAIRAGTHLSYEQYF
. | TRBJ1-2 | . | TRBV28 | TGTGCCAGCAGGTCATACTATGGCTACACCTTC | CASRSYYGYTF
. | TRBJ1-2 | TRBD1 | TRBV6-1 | TGTGCCAGCAGTGACCCGGGACAGGGTATCTATGGCTACACCTTC | CASSDPGQGIYGYTF
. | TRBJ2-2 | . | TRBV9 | TGTGCCAGCAGGTCCGGTCTTGGCACCGGGGAGCTGTTTTTT | CASRSGLGTGELFF
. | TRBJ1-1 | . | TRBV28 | TGTGCCAGCAGGGGAGGGAAATTGAACACTGAAGCTTTCTTT | CASRGGKLNTEAFF
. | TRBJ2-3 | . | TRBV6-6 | TGTGCCAGCAGCCTCACAGATACGCAGTATTTT | CASSLTDTQYF
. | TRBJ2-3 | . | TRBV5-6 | TGTGCCAGCAGCTTCTTGACAGGTGGAACCCAAAGGGATACGCAGTATTTT | CASSFLTGGTQRDTQYF
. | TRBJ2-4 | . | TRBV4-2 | TGTGCCAGCAGCCAAGAGAAGTGGGGCTCAGCCAAAAACATTCAGTACTTC | CASSQEKWGSAKNIQYF
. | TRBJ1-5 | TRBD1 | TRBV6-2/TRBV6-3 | TGTGCCAGCAGTTACCTCGGGACAGAGAGTCAGCCCCAGCATTTT | CASSYLGTESQPQHF
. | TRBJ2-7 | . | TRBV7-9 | TGTGCCAGCAGCCCACAGTTCGACAGCTACGAGCAGTACTTC | CASSPQFDSYEQYF
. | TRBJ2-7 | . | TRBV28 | TGTGCCAGCAGTTTACCAGGGAACCACGAGCAGTACTTC | CASSLPGNHEQYF
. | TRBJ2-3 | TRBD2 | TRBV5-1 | TGCGCCAGCTCCCTGGCCGGGAGGAGCACAGATACGCAGTATTTT | CASSLAGRSTDTQYF
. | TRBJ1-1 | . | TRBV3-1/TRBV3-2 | TGTGCCAGCAGCCAATGGAGCTACAGGGTCGACACTGAAGCTTTCTTT | CASSQWSYRVDTEAFF
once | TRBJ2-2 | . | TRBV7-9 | TGTGCCAGCAGCTTAGACACGAACACCGGGGAGCTGTTTTTT | CASSLDTNTGELFF
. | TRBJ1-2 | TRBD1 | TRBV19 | TGTGCCAGTCGTGACAGGGGAGGAAACTATGGCTACACCTTC | CASRDRGGNYGYTF
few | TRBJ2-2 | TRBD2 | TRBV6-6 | TGTGCCAGCAGAAGACTAGCGGAGAACACCGGGGAGCTGTTTTTT | CASRRLAENTGELFF
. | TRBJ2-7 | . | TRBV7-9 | TGTGCCAGCAGTCCGGCCGACCGGGAGTTCGGCTCCTACGAGCAGTACTTC | CASSPADREFGSYEQYF
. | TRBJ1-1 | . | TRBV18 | TGTGCCAGCTCACCATTAGGAGACACTGAAGCTTTCTTT | CASSPLGDTEAFF
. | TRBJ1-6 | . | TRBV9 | TGTGCCAGCAGCGCCGAAGGCGGATATTCACCCCTCCACTTT | CASSAEGGYSPLHF
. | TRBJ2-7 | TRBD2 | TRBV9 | TGTGCCAGCAGCGTGGGACTAGGATCCGCCCGCCAGTACTTC | CASSVGLGSARQYF
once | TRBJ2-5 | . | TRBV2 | TGTGCCAGCAGTGTGGACAGCTTAGAGACCCAGTACTTC | CASSVDSLETQYF
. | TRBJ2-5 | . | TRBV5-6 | TGTGCCAGCAGCTTGGCGAGGGACCAAGAGACCCAGTACTTC | CASSLARDQETQYF
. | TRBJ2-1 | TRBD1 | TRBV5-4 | TGTGCCAGCACTCCTCCGACGACAGGGGGCTTTTACAATGAGCAGTTCTTC | CASTPPTTGGFYNEQFF
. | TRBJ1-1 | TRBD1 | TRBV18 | TGTGCCAGCTCAACTACCGGGACAGGGGCGGTGAACACTGAAGCTTTCTTT | CASSTTGTGAVNTEAFF
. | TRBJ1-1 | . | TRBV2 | TGTGCCAGCAGTGACGGGGAGAACACTGAAGCTTTCTTT | CASSDGENTEAFF
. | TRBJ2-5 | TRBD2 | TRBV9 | TGTGCCAGCAGCGTAGGTCTAGCGGGGGGGCAAGAGACCCAGTACTTC | CASSVGLAGGQETQYF
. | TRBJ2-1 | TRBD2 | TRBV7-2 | TGTGCCAGCAGCTCTAGCGGGAGGGGAAACAATGAGCAGTTCTTC | CASSSSGRGNNEQFF
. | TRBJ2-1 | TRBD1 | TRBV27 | TGTGCCAGCAGTTTCCGGGACAGCACTTACAATGAGCAGTTCTTC | CASSFRDSTYNEQFF
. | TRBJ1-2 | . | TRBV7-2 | TGTGCCAGCAGCTTAGGAGCAGGGAACTATGGCTACACCTTC | CASSLGAGNYGYTF
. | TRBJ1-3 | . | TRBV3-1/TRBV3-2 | TGTGCCAGCAGCCAAGCCGAGGGTCTCTCTGGAAACACCATATATTTT | CASSQAEGLSGNTIYF
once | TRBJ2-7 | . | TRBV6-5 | TGTGCCAGCAGTTACGACAGCCTCTACGAGCAGTACTTC | CASSYDSLYEQYF
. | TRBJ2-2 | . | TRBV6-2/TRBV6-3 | TGTGCCAGCAGTTTCCTCTTAAAGAACACCGGGGAGCTGTTTTTT | CASSFLLKNTGELFF
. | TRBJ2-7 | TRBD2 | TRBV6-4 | TGTGCCAGCAGCGGCTGGACTAGCGGGATCTACGAGCAGTACTTC | CASSGWTSGIYEQYF
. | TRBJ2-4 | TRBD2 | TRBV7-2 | TGTGCCAGCAGTTCACGGGGGGAAGGCAAAAACATTCAGTACTTC | CASSSRGEGKNIQYF
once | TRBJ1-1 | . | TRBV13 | TGTGCCAGCAGCCCCCCCGGGGTGGACACTGAAGCTTTCTTT | CASSPPGVDTEAFF
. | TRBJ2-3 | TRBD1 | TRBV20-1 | TGCAGTGCTAGTGGTTTCAGGACAGGGATCACAGATACGCAGTATTTT | CSASGFRTGITDTQYF
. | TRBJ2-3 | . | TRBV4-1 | TGCGCCAGCAGCCTTTCAAGCGATACGCAGTATTTT | CASSLSSDTQYF
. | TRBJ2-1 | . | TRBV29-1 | TGCAGCGTGGGTTACTACTCCTACAATGAGCAGTTCTTC | CSVGYYSYNEQFF
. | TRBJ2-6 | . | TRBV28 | TGTGCCAGCAGTTTCGGAGGCTCTGGGGCCAACGTCCTGACTTTC | CASSFGGSGANVLTF
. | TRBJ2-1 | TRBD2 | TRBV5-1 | TGCGCCAGCAGCCCCGGCACGCGACTAGCGGGATTCACCTACAATGAGCAGTTCTTC | CASSPGTRLAGFTYNEQFF
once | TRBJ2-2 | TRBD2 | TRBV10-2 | TGCGCCAGCGGGGGACTAGCGGGTTACACCGGGGAGCTGTTTTTT | CASGGLAGYTGELFF
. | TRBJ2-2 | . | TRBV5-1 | TGCGCCAGCAGCTTCCACAGGGACCTGAACACCGGGGAGCTGTTTTTT | CASSFHRDLNTGELFF
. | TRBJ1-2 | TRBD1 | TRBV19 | TGTGCCAGTAGTATTGTCCCCGGGACAGGGGGTTCAAACTATGGCTACACCTTC | CASSIVPGTGGSNYGYTF
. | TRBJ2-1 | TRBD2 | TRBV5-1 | TGCGCCAGCAGCCCCAATAGCGGGAGGGCGGCTGGGAATGAGCAGTTCTTC | CASSPNSGRAAGNEQFF
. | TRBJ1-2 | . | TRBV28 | TGTGCCAGCAGTCCCGGGACAAGCTATGGCTACACCTTC | CASSPGTSYGYTF
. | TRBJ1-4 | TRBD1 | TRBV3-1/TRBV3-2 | TGTGCCAGCAGCCAAGGACAGGGGCGAGAAAAACTGTTTTTT | CASSQGQGREKLFF
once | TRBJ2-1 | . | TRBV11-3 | TGTGCCAGCAGCCAAACTAGCAACCATGAGCAGTTCTTC | CASSQTSNHEQFF
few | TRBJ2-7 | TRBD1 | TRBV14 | TGTGCCAGCAGCCAAGGGACAGGGATTACCTACGAGCAGTACTTC | CASSQGTGITYEQYF